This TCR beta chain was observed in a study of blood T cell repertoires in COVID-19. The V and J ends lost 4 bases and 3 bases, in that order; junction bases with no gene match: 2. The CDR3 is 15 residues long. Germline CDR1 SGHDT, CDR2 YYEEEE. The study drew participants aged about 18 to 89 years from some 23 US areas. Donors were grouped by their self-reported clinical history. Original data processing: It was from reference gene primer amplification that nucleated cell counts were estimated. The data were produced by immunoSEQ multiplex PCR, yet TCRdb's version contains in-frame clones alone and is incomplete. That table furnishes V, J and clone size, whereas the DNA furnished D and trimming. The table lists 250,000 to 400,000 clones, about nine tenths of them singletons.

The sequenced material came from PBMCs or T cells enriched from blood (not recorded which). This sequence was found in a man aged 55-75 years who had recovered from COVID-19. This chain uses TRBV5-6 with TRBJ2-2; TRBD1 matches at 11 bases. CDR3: CASSEDRGHTGELFF. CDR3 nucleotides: TGTGCCAGCAGCGAGGACAGGGGGCACACCGGGGAGCTGTTTTTT. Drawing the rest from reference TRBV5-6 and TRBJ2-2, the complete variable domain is DAGVTQSPTHLIKTRGQQVTLRCSPKSGHDTVSWYQQALGQGPQFIFQYYEEEERQRGNFPDRFSGHQFPNYSSELNVNALLLGDSALYLCASSEDRGHTGELFFGEGSRLTVL.